The next 9 T cell receptor beta chains were all read from a single sample in a study of CD8 T cells in Susac syndrome. The authors reverse transcribed roughly 0.45 to 1 ug RNA with random hexamers. MiXCR, run by TCRdb on the immunoSEQ multiplex PCR reads, gives a single entry per CDR3 protein. The sample carries approximately 100,000 distinct CDR3 sequences, approximately 91% recorded once. The specimen was CD4+ T cells from PBMCs. Receptors were obtained from a human donor in good health.

The chain joins TRBV6-5 to TRBJ2-3; the match to TRBD2 covers 7 bases. The CDR3 runs to 15 residues. Unmatched junction bases numbered 4, after V lost 2 bases and J lost 2 bases. In germline, CDR1 is MNHEY, CDR2 SVGAGI. In nucleotides, the CDR3 is TGTGCCAGCAGTTACGGCCGGGGGGACACAGATACGCAGTATTTT. Its protein is CASSYGRGDTDTQYF.

The V gene is TRBV20-1, the J gene TRBJ1-6, with 11 bases lining up with TRBD1. The CDR3 spans 18 residues. Germline V gene lookup returns CDR1 DFQATT and CDR2 SNEGSKA (reference sequence). The junction had 11 bases not matched to a gene; V was cut back by 4 bases and J by 3 bases. CDR3 DNA sequence: TGCAGTGCTATGGAATATGGACAGGGGGCCTACTATAATTCACCCCTCCACTTT. Protein sequence: CSAMEYGQGAYYNSPLHF.

V is TRBV7-2 and J is TRBJ2-5; D is perhaps TRBD2 (5 bases). The V end was cut by 4 bases, the J end by 2 bases, with 14 bases between. The CDR3 has 15 residues. Germline V CDR1 and CDR2: SGHTA, FQGNSA. The CDR3 DNA is TGTGCCAGCAGCTCCGGCGGGCGGACGCAAGAGACCCAGTACTTC. Residues: CASSSGGRTQETQYF.

This sequence joins TRBV7-8 and TRBJ1-2, with D perhaps matching TRBD1 (5 bases). Germline-derived CDR1 and CDR2 are SGHVS and FQNEAQ. The CDR3 spans 16 residues. Trimming removed 1 base at V and 4 bases at J, with 16 bases between. The CDR3 spells CASSLGRAGDVYGYTF. In DNA, the CDR3 is TGTGCCAGCAGCTTAGGGAGGGCGGGGGACGTCTATGGCTACACCTTC.

This clonotype was counted once. The chain employs TRBV5-1 and TRBJ2-5; D ambiguous. There are 17 residues in the CDR3. CDR1 and CDR2 (germline): SGHRS, YFSETQ. Trimming cost V 0 bases and J 0 bases, with 15 bases left between them. The CDR3 nucleotides read TGCGCCAGCAGCTTGGTGGGATCCGTAGTGTACCAAGAGACCCAGTACTTC. It specifies CASSLVGSVVYQETQYF.

The rearrangement uses TRBV4-2 and TRBJ2-7, with D perhaps matching TRBD1 (6 bases). Germline loops: CDR1 LGHNA, CDR2 YNFKEQ. V lost 0 bases, J lost 6 bases, and 15 bases lay in between. The CDR3 runs to 15 residues. CDR3: CASSQEGGRVSEQYF. CDR3 coding DNA: TGTGCCAGCAGCCAAGAAGGGGGTAGGGTGAGCGAGCAGTACTTC.

CDR3 DNA: TGCAGTGCTCGGGACAGATCGAATCAGCCCCAGCATTTT. Protein: CSARDRSNQPQHF. The chain carries TRBV20-1 and TRBJ1-5; 7 bases are shared with TRBD1. The V and J ends lost 5 bases and 4 bases, in that order; junction bases with no gene match: 5. Germline V gene sequence: CDR1 DFQATT, CDR2 SNEGSKA (reference sequence). This CDR3 has 13 residues.

The CDR3 reads CSVVGGLSYEQYF. The CDR3 coding sequence is TGCAGCGTTGTAGGCGGACTCTCCTACGAGCAGTACTTC. V gene TRBV29-1 combines with J gene TRBJ2-7; D perhaps matches TRBD2 (5 bases). Germline-derived CDR1 and CDR2 are SQVTM and ANQGSEA. This CDR3 region has 13 residues. Trimming shortened V by 4 bases and J by 0 bases, and 10 bases separated the two germline ends.

The V gene is TRBV7-9, the J gene TRBJ1-4; 7 bases line up with TRBD1. The CDR3 runs 17 residues. Germline V gene sequence: CDR1 SEHNR, CDR2 FQNEAQ (reference sequence). V dropped 5 bases and J dropped 5; count of bases not matched to a gene: 14. CDR3 DNA: TGTGCCAGCAGCACATCGTTTACCGGGACAGAAAATGAAAAACTGTTTTTT. It yields the protein CASSTSFTGTENEKLFF.